This entry features one T cell receptor (beta chain) sequence. There is no known antigen for this receptor. Per-nucleotide qualities are absent, and no much larger clonotype sits a single base away. TCRbeta CDR3 regions were amplified from genomic DNA by means of the immunoSEQ Assay, a bias-controlled multiplex PCR. On the authors' methods: Within the assay, amplification of reference gene primers was used to estimate how many nucleated cells each sample contained. To quantify the absolute abundance of each unique TCRbeta CDR3 rearrangement, sequence reads were collapsed and filtered. For each sample, productive Simpson clonality was calculated as the square root of Simpson's diversity index across productive rearrangements. TCRdb stores this immuneACCESS table with in-frame sequences only. Part of the clones is absent; in the studies checked, under half of the shortfall reflects unresolved V genes, and no reason is known for the rest. That table gives V, J and clone size, and the DNA gave D and trimming. In all, the sample holds some 110,000 clones, and approximately 87% of those were seen once. The ten largest clones add up to roughly 2.4% of the sample.

The data were taken from a study of blood T cell repertoires in COVID-19 (dated by TCRdb to 2019 to 2021). For the study in its entirety: Samples from collaborators originated in the United States, Italy and Spain and spanned both the acute and convalescent phases of COVID-19. Sample metadata almost always included a de-identified subject ID, COVID-19 status, age in years and sex. Where HLA class I and class II types were available, the types were taken from metadata supplied by the sample provider, not from assay-based typing. The repertoires were made available in a free public database intended to serve as a resource for research on the immune response to SARS-CoV-2. The dataset comprised deeply sampled blood TCRbeta repertoires from subjects exposed to, actively infected with, or recovered from COVID-19. The prospective study material was composed of cDNA or gDNA derived from T cells, B-cell-depleted T cells, or PBMCs. The samples were drawn from two sources: the first 160 participants of the ongoing ImmuneRACE study, and about 1,300 subjects contributed by 6 global collaborators. Broad study findings and their caveats: How much clinical and demographic metadata was included differed by source and by participant, and the metadata was provided uncurated.

Its CDR3 holds 14 amino acids, cysteine through phenylalanine. Only the CDR3 portion is preserved as DNA: 42 bases, with reading frame beginning at the first base. Germline trimming: 0 bases from V, 5 bases from J; junction bases outside gene matches: 4. From the germline V gene (reference sequence), CDR1 is SGHNT and CDR2 is YYREEE. Collaborating institutions collected whole blood in K2EDTA tubes following their own protocols. Collaborator samples were shipped for TCRbeta analysis as frozen whole blood, isolated PBMCs, or DNA extracted from either sample type. The TCR originated in a man aged 25 to 40 with acute or convalescent COVID-19. Material for sequencing was peripheral blood. Rearrangement joined TRBV5-4 to TRBJ2-5; TRBD2 lines up with 7 middle nucleotides. Read as DNA, the sequence is TGTGCCAGCAGCTTGGAAGTGGGAGGGGAGACCCAGTACTTC. Its translation is CASSLEVGGETQYF.